These 14 T cell receptor beta chains came from one sample sequenced in a study of T cell changes during pregnancy in multiple sclerosis. Sequencing used immunoSEQ multiplex PCR; TCRdb keeps in-frame clones, though not all of them. The data hold about 59,000 clones, with around 94% observed a single time. The sample consisted of CD8+ T cells from peripheral blood mononuclear cells, taken after pregnancy. These TCRs come from a female donor with multiple sclerosis, enrolled in a pregnancy study.

The CDR3: CASGLGWDTLRGYTF. The CDR3 DNA follows: TGTGCTAGTGGTTTGGGGTGGGACACCCTCCGAGGCTACACCTTC. The rearrangement joins TRBV12-5 to TRBJ1-2, with D possibly matching TRBD1 (6 bases). The germline V and J ends were trimmed by 1 base and 8 bases, with 17 bases remaining between them. CDR3 size: 15 residues. The germline V gene encodes CDR1 LGHNT and CDR2 FRNRAP.

This chain links TRBV19 with TRBJ2-2; no clear D. The CDR3 consists of 13 residues. Trimming pared 2 bases from V and 2 bases from J, leaving 3 bases between. The germline gives CDR1 LNHDA, CDR2 SQIVND (reference sequence). Here the CDR3 reads CASSILNTGELFF. CDR3 nucleotide sequence: TGTGCCAGTAGTATACTAAACACCGGGGAGCTGTTTTTT.

CDR3 in amino acids: CASRDRIYEQYF. In DNA form, the CDR3 reads TGTGCCAGCAGAGACAGAATCTACGAGCAGTACTTC. The chain joins TRBV2 to TRBJ2-7, with D maybe TRBD1 (5 bases). This CDR3 region has 12 residues. Between the trimmed V and J ends, which lost 6 bases and 3 bases, there was a span of 9 bases. CDR1 is SNHLY and CDR2 is FYNNEI in the germline V gene.

The chain recombines TRBV5-1 with TRBJ1-1, with no clear D. This CDR3 contains 12 residues. Trimming left V 7 bases short and J 4 bases short, with 11 bases between. Germline V gene data show CDR1 as SGHRS and CDR2 as YFSETQ. The CDR3 reads CASLASGTEAFF. CDR3 DNA sequence: TGCGCCAGCCTTGCGAGCGGCACTGAAGCTTTCTTT.

The rearrangement uses TRBV5-1 and TRBJ1-1, with D possibly matching TRBD1 (5 bases). V shed 4 bases and J shed 1 base, with 14 bases lying between them. The CDR3 is made up of 15 amino acids. Germline-derived CDR1 and CDR2 are SGHRS and YFSETQ. In DNA, the CDR3 is TGCGCCAGCAGCCTCAGACGGACACGGAACACTGAAGCTTTCTTT. Its translation: CASSLRRTRNTEAFF.

The chain combines TRBV27 with TRBJ1-2; no firm D call. Trimming took 4 bases from V and 4 from J, leaving 7 bases between them. The CDR3 sequence is 12 residues long. From germline, CDR1 is MNHEY and CDR2 SMNVEV (reference sequence). The CDR3 sequence: CASSSNSYGYTF. In DNA form, the CDR3 reads TGTGCCAGCAGTTCGAACAGCTATGGCTACACCTTC.

The rearrangement uses TRBV13 and TRBJ2-7, with TRBD2 matching over 11 bases. Germline lookup yields CDR1 PRHDT and CDR2 FYEKMQ (reference sequence). V lost 4 bases and J lost 4; bases outside the gene matches: 3. The CDR3 extends over 14 amino acids. This chain's CDR3 is CASSSGLAVYEQYF. Written as DNA, the CDR3 is TGTGCCAGCAGCTCGGGACTAGCGGTATACGAGCAGTACTTC.

The genes are TRBV6-5 and TRBJ2-2, with D maybe TRBD1 (6 bases). From germline, CDR1 is MNHEY and CDR2 SVGAGI. Trimming removed 6 bases at V and 1 base at J, with 12 bases between. The CDR3 is made up of 15 amino acids. CDR3 nucleotides: TGTGCCAGCAGGGACGAGGACAGGAACACCGGGGAGCTGTTTTTT. It specifies CASRDEDRNTGELFF.

CDR3 bases: TGTGCCAGCGGGGAGGACCTGAACACTGAAGCTTTCTTT. As protein: CASGEDLNTEAFF. J is TRBJ1-1 and V is TRBV7-9; D is ambiguous. Germline lookup yields CDR1 SEHNR and CDR2 FQNEAQ (reference sequence). The CDR3 is 13 amino acids. V lost 8 bases, J lost 0 bases, and 10 bases lay in between.

This chain links TRBV5-6 with TRBJ2-7, with D possibly being TRBD2 (6 bases). Between the trimmed V and J ends, which lost 6 bases and 2 bases, there was a span of 12 bases. This CDR3 is built from 13 residues. CDR1 and CDR2 from the germline V gene are SGHDT and YYEEEE. CDR3 sequence (DNA): TGTGCCAGCAACCCGGGGGATACCTACGAGCAGTACTTC. This sequence encodes CASNPGDTYEQYF. The whole variable domain, remainder taken from reference TRBV5-6 and TRBJ2-7, is DAGVTQSPTHLIKTRGQQVTLRCSPKSGHDTVSWYQQALGQGPQFIFQYYEEEERQRGNFPDRFSGHQFPNYSSELNVNALLLGDSALYLCASNPGDTYEQYFGPGTRLTVT.

The chain uses TRBV7-9 and TRBJ2-7, with D maybe TRBD2 (6 bases). The germline V gene encodes CDR1 SEHNR and CDR2 FQNEAQ (reference sequence). The V end lost 5 bases, the J end lost 0 bases, and 17 bases lay between the germline ends. The CDR3 extends over 16 amino acids. CDR3 region: CASSHTGTESSYEQYF. The DNA of the CDR3 is TGTGCCAGCAGCCACACCGGGACTGAGAGCTCCTACGAGCAGTACTTC.

The chain carries TRBV30 and TRBJ1-2; 7 nucleotides agree with TRBD1. The V gene's germline CDR1 is GTSNPN and CDR2 SVGIG (reference sequence). V was clipped by 1 base and J by 8 bases; unmatched bases: 16. The CDR3 length is 16 residues. The CDR3 loop is CAWSDPTATGPLGYTF. DNA for the CDR3: TGTGCCTGGAGTGACCCTACCGCGACAGGGCCCTTGGGCTACACCTTC.

The chain couples TRBV5-1 to TRBJ2-1, with a weak D call TRBD2 (5 bases). The germline V and J ends were trimmed by 5 bases and 0 bases, with 9 bases remaining between them. Looked up from germline, CDR1 is SGHRS and CDR2 is YFSETQ. The CDR3 totals 14 residues. In nucleotides, the CDR3 is TGCGCCAGCAGAACGGAGGACTCCTACAATGAGCAGTTCTTC. It translates to CASRTEDSYNEQFF.

The chain employs TRBV19 and TRBJ2-2; 8 positions match TRBD1. The CDR3 has 14 amino acids. With V trimmed by 6 bases and J by 4 bases, 4 bases remained unmatched. The germline V gene encodes CDR1 LNHDA and CDR2 SQIVND (reference sequence). For the CDR3, the DNA is TGTGCCAGTAGGTGGACAGGGCCCACCGGGGAGCTGTTTTTT. This codes for CASRWTGPTGELFF.